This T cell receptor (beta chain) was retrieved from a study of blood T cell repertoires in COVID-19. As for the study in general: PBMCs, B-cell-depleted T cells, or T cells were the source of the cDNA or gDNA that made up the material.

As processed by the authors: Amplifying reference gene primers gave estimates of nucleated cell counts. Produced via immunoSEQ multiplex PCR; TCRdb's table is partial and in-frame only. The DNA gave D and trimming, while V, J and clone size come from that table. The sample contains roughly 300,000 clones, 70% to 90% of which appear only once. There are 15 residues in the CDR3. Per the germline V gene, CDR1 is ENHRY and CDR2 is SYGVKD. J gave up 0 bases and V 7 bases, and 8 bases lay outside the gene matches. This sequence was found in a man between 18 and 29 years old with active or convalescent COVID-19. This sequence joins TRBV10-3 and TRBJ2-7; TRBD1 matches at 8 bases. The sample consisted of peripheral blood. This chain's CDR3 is CAIKLGQGDSYEQYF. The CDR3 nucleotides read TGTGCCATCAAGTTAGGACAGGGCGACTCCTACGAGCAGTACTTC.